This record looks at one T cell receptor (beta chain) sequence and its context. The antigen remains unidentified. Germline V gives CDR1 MNHNS, CDR2 SASEGT. V was cut by 2 bases and J by 1 base, with 15 bases left in between. The CDR3 is 16 amino acids. The investigators split CD4+ cells into a CD45RA+ naive subset and a CD45RA-negative memory subset. This specimen comes from a study of shared clonotypes between healthy human individuals. General study points: Relative to clonotypes present in all four donors, those not shared had lower generation probabilities. Richness estimates generally favored naive over memory subsets.

Deep was the level at which the assay was run. Profiling relied on immunoSEQ multiplex PCR, and the TCRdb table lists in-frame clones only, not all of them. The repertoire holds approximately 2.5 million clones, with more than 90% as singletons. The rearrangement joins TRBV6-1 to TRBJ2-7; D not resolved. The TCR comes from a man younger than 35 in good health. Sequencing was performed on naive CD4+ T cells sorted from blood. Stated subset: CD45RA+ positively selected. CDR3 region: CASSESRRAPSYEQYF. As DNA, the CDR3 is TGTGCCAGCAGTGAAAGCAGGCGAGCCCCTTCCTACGAGCAGTACTTC.